A single sample gave rise to the 21 T cell receptor beta chains below, sequenced in a study of cytomegalovirus exposure and HLA in healthy donors. PCR employed 60 Vbeta and 13 Jbeta primers. Measured with immunoSEQ multiplex PCR; TCRdb has only the in-frame clones, and not every one. The profile shows about 60,000 clones, 70% of them singletons. The specimen sequenced was PBMCs. The receptors were gathered from a woman in her fifties or sixties in good health and CMV-seropositive.

This clone was recorded once. The rearrangement links TRBV11-2 to TRBJ2-2, with D possibly being TRBD1 (5 bases). Germline loops: CDR1 SGHAT, CDR2 FQNNGV. This CDR3 has 14 amino acids. V dropped 4 bases and J dropped 1 base, with 7 bases sitting between them. Here the CDR3 DNA reads TGTGCCAGCAGCTCCCAGGGGAACACCGGGGAGCTGTTTTTT. Translated, it gives CASSSQGNTGELFF.

This clone was found once. This chain connects TRBV9 to TRBJ1-2; possibly TRBD1 for D (5 bases). Trimming cost V 0 bases and J 2 bases, with 14 bases left between them. CDR3 length equals 16 residues. CDR1 SGDLS and CDR2 YYNGEE come from the germline V gene. The CDR3 coding sequence is TGTGCCAGCAGCGTAGCGAGGGACGGGGGAAACTATGGCTACACCTTC. This sequence encodes CASSVARDGGNYGYTF.

A remark on this clone: Germline and junction disagree at one end, which may indicate a read error. The chain employs TRBV6-1 and TRBJ2-1; D is perhaps TRBD1 (5 bases). Germline-derived CDR1 and CDR2 are MNHNS and SASEGT. CDR3 length: 13 residues. Written as DNA, the CDR3 is TGTGCCAGCAGTGATTCTGGGGCGTATGATCAGTTCTTC. Its protein product is CASSDSGAYDQFF.

The rearrangement joins TRBV16 to TRBJ1-1, with 7 bases aligning to TRBD1. V trimming: 2 bases; J trimming: 2 bases; junction bases outside the gene matches: 2. CDR1 is KGHSY, CDR2 FQNENV, per germline. The CDR3 spans 14 residues. The CDR3 loop is CASSQQGVNTEAFF. CDR3 nucleotide sequence: TGTGCCAGCAGCCAACAGGGGGTTAACACTGAAGCTTTCTTT.

The V gene is TRBV5-4, the J gene TRBJ2-3, with 7 bases that match TRBD2. The CDR3 totals 14 residues. The V and J ends lost 4 bases and 4 bases, in that order; junction bases with no gene match: 6. In germline, CDR1 is SGHNT, CDR2 YYREEE (reference sequence). The CDR3 bases are TGTGCCAGCAGCGACGCTAGCGGTTCAGATACGCAGTATTTT. It translates to CASSDASGSDTQYF.

The chain carries TRBV21-1 and TRBJ2-2; the table assigns TRBD2, which was not confirmed against the DNA. TRBV21-1 is an annotated pseudogene. The CDR3 spans 16 residues. CDR3 region: CASRRTTGEHTGELFF. CDR3 in DNA: TGTGCCAGCCGCCGCACAACGGGGGAACACACCGGGGAGCTGTTTTTT.

This clone was seen just once. This rearrangement joins TRBV19 to TRBJ2-2; D not resolved. Trimming left V 2 bases short and J 0 bases short, with 7 bases between. Per the germline V gene, CDR1 is LNHDA and CDR2 is SQIVND (reference sequence). There are 15 residues in the CDR3. The CDR3 region has the DNA TGTGCCAGTAGTATAAACAGTGCGAACACCGGGGAGCTGTTTTTT. This sequence encodes CASSINSANTGELFF.

As concerns this clone: At one boundary the junction diverges from the germline segment, which might be a read error. The chain links TRBV7-9 to TRBJ2-1, with D hard to call. The CDR3 extends over 12 amino acids. Germline loops: CDR1 SEHNR, CDR2 FQNEAQ (reference sequence). CDR3 sequence (DNA): TGTTCCAGCAGCCTAACCTACAATGAGCAGTTCTTC. This codes for CSSSLTYNEQFF.

The chain joins TRBV5-1 to TRBJ2-5; tentative D call: TRBD2 (5 bases). Trimming took 3 bases from V and 4 from J, leaving 10 bases between them. This CDR3 region has 13 residues. Germline loops: CDR1 SGHRS, CDR2 YFSETQ. The CDR3 coding sequence is TGCGCCAGCAGCTCTGACTACGGAGAGACCCAGTACTTC. Translated, it gives CASSSDYGETQYF.

The V call is TRBV5-6, the J call TRBJ2-3; TRBD2 agrees at 12 bases. Looked up from germline, CDR1 is SGHDT and CDR2 is YYEEEE. CDR3 length: 18 residues. Trimming removed 2 bases from V and 1 base from J; junction bases left unmatched: 8. CDR3: CASSFELAGGGGTDTQYF. DNA of the CDR3: TGTGCCAGCAGCTTTGAGCTAGCGGGGGGGGGCGGCACAGATACGCAGTATTTT.

The rearrangement uses TRBV15 and TRBJ2-1, with D perhaps matching TRBD1 (6 bases). The CDR3 sequence is 14 residues long. Germline-derived CDR1 and CDR2 are LNHNV and YYDKDF (reference sequence). Trimming shortened V by 2 bases and J by 6 bases, and 11 bases separated the two germline ends. CDR3 coding DNA: TGTGCCACCAGCAGATTATTGGACAGCAATGAGCAGTTCTTC. The encoded protein is CATSRLLDSNEQFF.

The chain couples TRBV9 to TRBJ2-3, with a tentative D call TRBD2 (6 bases). Germline CDR1 reads SGDLS; CDR2 reads YYNGEE. Trimming removed 0 bases at V and 0 bases at J, with 14 bases between. This CDR3 region has 17 residues. The CDR3 sequence is CASSVVGTFTSTDTQYF. CDR3 bases: TGTGCCAGCAGCGTAGTTGGGACTTTTACTAGCACAGATACGCAGTATTTT.

In the case of this clone: The junction shows a germline mismatch at one end, possibly a read error. This rearrangement joins TRBV7-9 to TRBJ2-1, with D possibly TRBD2 on 5 matching bases. Looked up from germline, CDR1 is SEHNR and CDR2 is FQNEAQ (reference sequence). CDR3 size: 12 residues. The DNA of the CDR3 is TGTTCCAGCAGCTCGGCCTCGGGGGAGCAGTTCTTC. As protein: CSSSSASGEQFF.

The rearrangement links TRBV4-1 to TRBJ2-7; D may be TRBD2 (5 bases). V was cut by 1 base and J by 3 bases, with 10 bases left in between. This CDR3 has 14 amino acids. Germline V gives CDR1 MGHRA, CDR2 YSYEKL. CDR3 DNA: TGCGCCAGCAGCCAAGCTATGCGGGTCTACGAGCAGTACTTC. It yields the protein CASSQAMRVYEQYF.

This clone turned up a few times. V and J are TRBV5-1 and TRBJ2-7; weak D call: TRBD1 (5 bases). Trimming left V 4 bases short and J 6 bases short, with 14 bases between. Germline V CDR1 and CDR2: SGHRS, YFSETQ. The CDR3 extends over 13 amino acids. The CDR3 reads CASSGTGPGEQYF. The CDR3 DNA is TGCGCCAGCAGCGGTACAGGCCCGGGCGAGCAGTACTTC.

This clone was detected only once. The chain carries TRBV7-2 and TRBJ1-4; 9 bases are shared with TRBD1. The CDR3 runs to 13 residues. J was trimmed by 6 bases and V by 7 bases; bases with no gene match: 3. The germline gives CDR1 SGHTA, CDR2 FQGNSA. The CDR3 spells CASTTGGDEKLFF. Here the CDR3 DNA reads TGTGCCAGCACAACAGGGGGCGATGAAAAACTGTTTTTT.

The chain has TRBV27 and TRBJ1-2; D call uncertain. Trimming removed 5 bases at V and 7 bases at J, with 11 bases between. CDR3 length: 12 residues. Germline CDR1 reads MNHEY; CDR2 reads SMNVEV (reference sequence). CDR3 coding DNA: TGTGCCAGCAGTCCTTCGGGGTCTGGCTACACCTTC. The encoded protein is CASSPSGSGYTF.

The rearrangement joins TRBV4-2 to TRBJ2-5; 11 bases are shared with TRBD2. The germline V gene encodes CDR1 LGHNA and CDR2 YNFKEQ. The CDR3 runs 16 residues. The J segment lost 5 bases and the V segment lost 4 bases, leaving 9 bases of the junction unmatched. The CDR3 sequence is CASSLELAGGPETQYF. For the CDR3, the DNA is TGTGCCAGCAGCCTAGAATTAGCGGGGGGGCCGGAGACCCAGTACTTC.

V usage is TRBV9 and J usage is TRBJ2-5; 10 nucleotides match TRBD2. Germline CDR1 SGDLS, CDR2 YYNGEE. The J segment lost 2 bases and the V segment lost 0 bases, leaving 10 bases of the junction unmatched. The CDR3 length is 18 residues. This CDR3 is CASSVGLAGATMQETQYF. Written as DNA, the CDR3 is TGTGCCAGCAGCGTAGGCCTAGCGGGGGCCACAATGCAAGAGACCCAGTACTTC.

This clone was counted between two and nine times. The chain is built from TRBV5-5 and TRBJ2-7, with D unclear. The V gene lost 2 bases and the J gene lost 0 bases, with 9 bases spanning the gap. Germline assignment: CDR1 SGHKS and CDR2 YYEKEE (reference sequence). The CDR3 runs 14 residues. The CDR3 nucleotides are TGTGCCAGCAGCTTTCATGCCGGCTCCTACGAGCAGTACTTC. Its protein product is CASSFHAGSYEQYF.

The gene calls are TRBV4-3 and TRBJ1-2; 8 nucleotides align to TRBD1. The CDR3 has 15 amino acids. CDR1 and CDR2 from the germline V gene are LGHNA and YSLEER. V gave up 0 bases and J gave up 4 bases; unmatched junction bases: 4. In DNA, the CDR3 is TGCGCCAGCAGCCAAGAGCCCCAGGGGGCCTATGGCTACACCTTC. It codes for CASSQEPQGAYGYTF.